The 25 T cell receptor beta chains in this list originate from one sample, sequenced in a study of cytomegalovirus exposure and HLA in healthy donors. Primers included in the PCR were 60 Vbeta and 13 Jbeta primers. Profiled with immunoSEQ multiplex PCR; TCRdb holds only in-frame clones, not every one. Found here are some 75,000 clones; the top ten clones hold roughly 0.9%. What was sequenced was PBMCs. These receptors all come from a boy younger than 18 in good health and CMV-seronegative.

This chain uses TRBV19 with TRBJ1-1; D possibly corresponds to TRBD1 (5 bases). V lost 9 bases and J 6 bases, leaving 23 bases between the germline ends. The CDR3 extends over 15 amino acids. Germline CDR1 reads LNHDA; CDR2 reads SQIVND (reference sequence). DNA for the CDR3: TGTGCCAGCAACCTTCGAGAAGGGCAGGGCCCTGAAGCTTTCTTT. As protein: CASNLREGQGPEAFF.

In nucleotides, the CDR3 is TGTGCCTGGACGGACAGGGTCGAGCAGCCCCAGCATTTT. Translated, it gives CAWTDRVEQPQHF. This chain connects TRBV30 to TRBJ1-5; the match to TRBD1 covers 8 bases. The length of the CDR3 is 13 residues. Germline V gene lookup returns CDR1 GTSNPN and CDR2 SVGIG (reference sequence). J lost 7 bases, V lost 4 bases, and 6 bases had no gene match.

The gene calls are TRBV19 and TRBJ2-2, with D perhaps matching TRBD1 (5 bases). V dropped 6 bases and J dropped 2 bases, with 7 bases sitting between them. This CDR3 has 13 amino acids. Germline CDR1 is LNHDA and CDR2 is SQIVND (reference sequence). The CDR3 DNA sequence: TGTGCCAGTAGACAGGTTAACACCGGGGAGCTGTTTTTT. It encodes CASRQVNTGELFF.

V gene TRBV18 combines with J gene TRBJ1-6; TRBD1 matches 9 bases. Germline loops: CDR1 KGHSH, CDR2 LQKENI. J lost 7 bases, V lost 6 bases, and 7 bases had no gene match. The CDR3 runs 15 residues. CDR3 bases: TGTGCCAGCTCCATTGGCGGGACAGGGAATTCACCCCTCCACTTT. The encoded protein is CASSIGGTGNSPLHF.

The V call is TRBV19, the J call TRBJ1-1; 8 bases are a match to TRBD1. Losses at the gene ends were 4 bases for V and 5 bases for J; bases not matched to a gene: 6. This CDR3 has 14 amino acids. Germline V lookup: CDR1 LNHDA, CDR2 SQIVND (reference sequence). CDR3 coding DNA: TGTGCCAGTAGTAACCGACAGGGGTCGACTGAAGCTTTCTTT. As protein: CASSNRQGSTEAFF.

CDR3 nucleotide sequence: TGTGCCAGCAGCCAAGGAGGCGACGGCTACGAGCAGTACTTC. It yields the protein CASSQGGDGYEQYF. This chain links TRBV4-2 with TRBJ2-5, with D unresolved. The closer fit of TRBJ2-7 to the DNA end suggests the J call may be wrong. Germline CDR1 reads LGHNA; CDR2 reads YNFKEQ. The CDR3 is 14 residues long.

V usage is TRBV19 and J usage is TRBJ1-2; 11 positions agree with TRBD1. The V gene end was trimmed by 10 bases and the J gene end by 12 bases; junction bases not matched to a gene: 13. Germline assignment: CDR1 LNHDA and CDR2 SQIVND (reference sequence). The CDR3 length is 13 residues. The CDR3 sequence is CANQGPGQGVHTF. In DNA form, the CDR3 reads TGTGCCAACCAGGGGCCGGGACAGGGGGTCCACACCTTC.

The chain employs TRBV25-1 and TRBJ1-1; D uncertain. The CDR3 runs 14 residues. Trimming took 1 base from V and 9 from J, leaving 15 bases between them. The germline V gene has CDR1 MGHDK and CDR2 SYGVNS. The CDR3, as DNA: TGTGCCAGCAGTGAATCGGCGTTCACGGGGAAAGCTTTCTTT. It encodes CASSESAFTGKAFF. The whole variable domain, remainder taken from reference TRBV25-1 and TRBJ1-1, is EADIYQTPRYLVIGTGKKITLECSQTMGHDKMYWYQQDPGMELHLIHYSYGVNSTEKGDLSSESTVSRIRTEHFPLTLESARPSHTSQYLCASSESAFTGKAFFGQGTRLTVV.

J is TRBJ2-1 and V is TRBV27; D is perhaps TRBD1 (6 bases). V shed 2 bases and J shed 2 bases, with 10 bases lying between them. The CDR3 covers 15 residues. CDR1 and CDR2 (germline): MNHEY, SMNVEV (reference sequence). In nucleotides, the CDR3 is TGTGCCAGCAGTTTAGGGGGCTTCCCCTACAATGAGCAGTTCTTC. Translating gives CASSLGGFPYNEQFF.

Notes on this clone: The junction does not match germline at one end; this may be a read error. The CDR3 bases are TGTGCCTGGAGTCCCCCCAGGGTCTCTGGGGCCAACGTCCTGGCTTTC. Its translation: CAWSPPRVSGANVLAF. V and J are TRBV30 and TRBJ2-6; tentatively, D is TRBD1 (5 bases). Germline assignment: CDR1 GTSNPN and CDR2 SVGIG (reference sequence). This CDR3 is built from 16 residues.

This chain connects TRBV5-1 to TRBJ1-2, with a tentative D call TRBD1 (5 bases). The V gene's germline CDR1 is SGHRS and CDR2 YFSETQ. CDR3 size: 13 residues. The V gene lost 0 bases and the J gene lost 8 bases, with 11 bases spanning the gap. This CDR3 is CASSLGRDEGYTF. The CDR3 DNA reads as TGCGCCAGCAGCTTGGGCAGGGATGAAGGCTACACCTTC.

CDR3 DNA sequence: TGTGCCTGGAGTGCGGGACAGGGCTTTGAAAAACTGTTTTTT. It specifies CAWSAGQGFEKLFF. The chain joins TRBV30 to TRBJ1-4; 9 nucleotides match TRBD1. V trimming: 1 base; J trimming: 7 bases; junction bases outside the gene matches: 4. The CDR3 covers 14 residues. Germline V gene sequence: CDR1 GTSNPN, CDR2 SVGIG (reference sequence).

About this clone: Mismatch with germline at one junction end may stem from a read error. The chain couples TRBV4-2 to TRBJ1-1; possibly TRBD1 for D (6 bases). Germline V gene lookup returns CDR1 LGHNA and CDR2 YNFKEQ. CDR3 size: 14 residues. CDR3 amino acids: CASSPTRGSAEDFF. For the CDR3, the DNA is TGTGCCAGCAGCCCCACAAGGGGGAGCGCTGAAGATTTCTTT.

The chain couples TRBV29-1 to TRBJ1-2, with 9 bases matching TRBD1. Per germline, CDR1 SQVTM and CDR2 ANQGSEA. The length of the CDR3 is 11 residues. The trim removed 7 bases at V and 8 bases at J, leaving 5 bases unmatched. The CDR3 DNA reads TGCAGCGCCGACAGGGGGTACGGCTACACCTTC. Its protein is CSADRGYGYTF.

The genes are TRBV7-2 and TRBJ1-2; maybe TRBD1 (6 bases). The CDR3 extends over 14 amino acids. Trimming took off 5 bases at V and 4 bases at J, with 14 bases between the two ends. Germline V gene lookup returns CDR1 SGHTA and CDR2 FQGNSA. CDR3 amino acids: CASSPHRASYGYTF. As DNA, the CDR3 is TGTGCCAGCAGCCCCCACAGGGCTTCCTATGGCTACACCTTC.

The V and J genes are TRBV18 and TRBJ1-2, with D perhaps matching TRBD1 (5 bases). Between the trimmed V and J ends, which lost 3 bases and 1 base, there was a span of 9 bases. The CDR3 extends over 14 amino acids. Germline V gives CDR1 KGHSH, CDR2 LQKENI. As DNA, the CDR3 is TGTGCCAGCTCACCGCCAGGGATTAACTATGGCTACACCTTC. This sequence encodes CASSPPGINYGYTF.

This chain uses TRBV4-1 with TRBJ2-7; TRBD1 matches 8 bases. The CDR3 totals 15 residues. Germline values: CDR1 MGHRA, CDR2 YSYEKL. With V trimmed by 4 bases and J by 0 bases, 5 bases remained unmatched. For the CDR3, the DNA is TGCGCCAGCAGCCTAGGACAGGGAATCTCCTACGAGCAGTACTTC. Translated, it gives CASSLGQGISYEQYF.

This chain links TRBV6-5 with TRBJ1-2; D call uncertain. The length of the CDR3 is 13 residues. Germline assignment: CDR1 MNHEY and CDR2 SVGAGI. Trimming pared 5 bases from V and 8 bases from J, leaving 15 bases between. CDR3 in DNA: TGTGCCAGCAGTGAAGACACTCAGTGGGGCTACACCTTC. As protein: CASSEDTQWGYTF.

The rearrangement uses TRBV30 and TRBJ2-6; 7 bases line up with TRBD1. The V gene's germline CDR1 is GTSNPN and CDR2 SVGIG (reference sequence). J gave up 4 bases and V 1 base, and 10 bases lay outside the gene matches. The CDR3 extends over 17 amino acids. CDR3 in amino acids: CAWSADPTGTGANVLTF. The CDR3 DNA reads as TGTGCCTGGAGTGCCGATCCGACAGGGACAGGGGCCAACGTCCTGACTTTC.

The rearrangement joins TRBV30 to TRBJ2-7; D gene ambiguous. Trimming left V 6 bases short and J 2 bases short, with 8 bases between. From germline, CDR1 is GTSNPN and CDR2 SVGIG (reference sequence). This CDR3 contains 11 residues. The CDR3 coding sequence is TGTGCCTGTTTAAGAGCCTACGAGCAGTACTTC. As protein: CACLRAYEQYF. The entire variable domain, with the rest obtained from reference TRBV30 and TRBJ2-7, is as follows: SQTIHQWPATLVQPVGSPLSLECTVEGTSNPNLYWYRQAAGRGLQLLFYSVGIGQISSEVPQNLSASRPQDRQFILSSKKLLLSDSGFYLCACLRAYEQYFGPGTRLTVT.

This sequence joins TRBV4-3 and TRBJ2-7; possible D gene TRBD2, 5 bases. Trimming took off 0 bases at V and 1 base at J, with 10 bases between the two ends. CDR1 is LGHNA and CDR2 is YSLEER in the germline V gene. The CDR3 is 15 amino acids. The DNA for the CDR3 is TGCGCCAGCAGCCAAGATTTTCGGGGTTCCTACGAGCAGTACTTC. Translating gives CASSQDFRGSYEQYF.

The chain employs TRBV11-2 and TRBJ2-7; 9 bases align to TRBD1. The CDR3 contains 17 residues. Germline CDR1 is SGHAT and CDR2 is FQNNGV. J gave up 2 bases and V 5 bases, and 13 bases lay outside the gene matches. CDR3 region: CASSLRTGEFPPYEQYF. In DNA, the CDR3 is TGTGCCAGCAGCCTTAGGACAGGGGAGTTCCCCCCCTACGAGCAGTACTTC. The whole variable domain, remainder taken from reference TRBV11-2 and TRBJ2-7, is EAGVAQSPRYKIIEKRQSVAFWCNPISGHATLYWYQQILGQGPKLLIQFQNNGVVDDSQLPKDRFSAERLKGVDSTLKIQPAKLEDSAVYLCASSLRTGEFPPYEQYFGPGTRLTVT.

The V and J genes are TRBV6-1 and TRBJ1-2, with D maybe TRBD1 (5 bases). Per the germline V gene, CDR1 is MNHNS and CDR2 is SASEGT. The CDR3 has 15 residues. V was shortened by 0 bases and J by 6 bases, with 14 bases between the two germline ends. The CDR3 DNA reads as TGTGCCAGCAGTGAAGCGCGGGACGGAGGTCATGGCTACACCTTC. It encodes CASSEARDGGHGYTF.

The V call is TRBV7-9, the J call TRBJ1-3; possibly TRBD1 for D (6 bases). The CDR3 has 17 amino acids. Germline V gives CDR1 SEHNR, CDR2 FQNEAQ (reference sequence). With 4 bases removed from V and 5 bases from J, the gap between germline ends came to 21 bases. This CDR3 is CASSSPIDRRRRNTIYF. For the CDR3, the DNA is TGTGCCAGCAGCTCCCCAATCGACAGGAGAAGACGAAACACCATATATTTT.

The chain joins TRBV7-2 to TRBJ2-4; tentative D call: TRBD1 (6 bases). Trimming stripped 5 bases from V and 3 bases from J, with 17 bases between. From germline, CDR1 is SGHTA and CDR2 FQGNSA. CDR3 length equals 16 residues. CDR3: CASSPYPGAGKNIQYF. The CDR3 bases are TGTGCCAGCAGCCCCTATCCAGGGGCTGGCAAAAACATTCAGTACTTC.